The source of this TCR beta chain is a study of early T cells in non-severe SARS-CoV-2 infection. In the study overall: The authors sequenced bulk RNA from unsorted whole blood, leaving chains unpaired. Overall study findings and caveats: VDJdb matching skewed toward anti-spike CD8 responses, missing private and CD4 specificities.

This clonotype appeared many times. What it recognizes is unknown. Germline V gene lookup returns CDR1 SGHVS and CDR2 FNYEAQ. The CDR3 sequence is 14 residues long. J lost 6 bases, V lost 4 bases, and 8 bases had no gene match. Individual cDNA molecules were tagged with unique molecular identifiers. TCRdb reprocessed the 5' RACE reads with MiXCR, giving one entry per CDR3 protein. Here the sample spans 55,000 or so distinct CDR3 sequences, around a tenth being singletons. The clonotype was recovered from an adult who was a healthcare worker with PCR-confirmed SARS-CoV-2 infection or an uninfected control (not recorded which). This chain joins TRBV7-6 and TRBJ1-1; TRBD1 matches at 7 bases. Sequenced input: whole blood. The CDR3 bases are TGTGCCAGCAGCTCGCCGGACAGGCTCGCTGAAGCTTTCTTT. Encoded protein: CASSSPDRLAEAFF.